A single sample gave rise to the 7 T cell receptor beta chains below, sequenced in a study of monozygotic twins with inflammatory bowel disease. For each CDR3 protein, TCRdb gives one entry from its re-call of the 5' RACE reads, without DNA. Here the sample table reports some 210,000 distinct CDR3 sequences. Sequencing was performed on blood. The source of these receptors is a human donor with ulcerative colitis or Crohn's disease, or a healthy co-twin of an affected twin (not recorded which).

The chain is built from TRBV19 and TRBJ1-1; TCRdb's D call of TRBD1 is untestable without DNA. This CDR3 is built from 15 residues. Looked up from germline, CDR1 is LNHDA and CDR2 is SQIVND (reference sequence). CDR3 protein: CASSIDFGDSTEAFF.

The chain employs TRBV12-3 or TRBV12-4 and TRBJ2-7; TCRdb gives TRBD1 as the D gene, but with no DNA this cannot be confirmed. The CDR3 loop spans 14 amino acids. CDR3 amino acids: CASSTGGVNYEQYF.

The rearrangement joins TRBV5-1 to TRBJ2-2. Per germline, CDR1 SGHRS and CDR2 YFSETQ. The CDR3 is 15 residues long. CDR3 residues: CASSSRTPNTGELFF.

The chain carries TRBV3-1 and TRBJ1-4; TCRdb proposes TRBD1, but this gene call is untestable without DNA. Per germline, CDR1 LGHDT and CDR2 YNNKEL (reference sequence). The CDR3 length is 14 residues. The CDR3 reads CASSQGQGFEKLFF.

The V call is TRBV7-2, the J call TRBJ2-7; TCRdb's D call of TRBD2 is untestable without DNA. Germline lookup yields CDR1 SGHTA and CDR2 FQGNSA. This CDR3 is built from 15 residues. The CDR3 reads CASSLELAGNYEQYF.

The chain is built from TRBV5-6 and TRBJ1-5; the TCRdb call, TRBD1, lacks DNA for checking. The V gene's germline CDR1 is SGHDT and CDR2 YYEEEE. CDR3 size: 15 residues. The CDR3 protein is CASSLDRGLGQPQHF.

The chain has TRBV11-2 and TRBJ2-7; TCRdb picks TRBD1, but there is no DNA to check that call. Germline V CDR1 and CDR2: SGHAT, FQNNGV. The CDR3 totals 13 residues. CDR3 residues: CASSLYRTYEQYF.